This T cell receptor beta chain emerged from a study of beta chain features in type 1 diabetes. As for the study in general: Healthy donors and patients had similar age, gender and cell yields. Regarding the study as a whole: In the patient group, naive, central memory and Treg TCRB repertoires seemed more alike than in the healthy donor group. Significant though moderate, a shortening of TCRB CDR3s appeared in all four CD4+ subsets of Type 1 diabetes patients.

This clone was seen more than once but under ten times. What it recognizes is unknown. Expressed TCRB transcripts got sequenced, as all isolated RNA was reverse transcribed. Only in-frame clones appear in the TCRdb table, and some are missing; sequencing was by immunoSEQ multiplex PCR. The sample includes about 650,000 clones, 12% of them seen just once. The V and J ends lost 2 bases and 3 bases respectively, with 10 bases between them. The CDR3 loop spans 14 amino acids. The germline gives CDR1 MNHNS, CDR2 SASEGT. The material sequenced was naive CD4+ T cells from blood. The chain is built from TRBV6-1 and TRBJ2-5, with D tentatively TRBD2 (6 bases). The TCR was taken from a man younger than 40 with type 1 diabetes. The CDR3 nucleotides are TGTGCCAGCAGTGAACAGGCGGGGAAAGAGACCCAGTACTTC. This translates into CASSEQAGKETQYF.